Listed below are T cell receptor beta chains from one sample, sequenced in a study of OX40 agonist ivuxolimab in advanced cancers. The assay was immunoSEQ multiplex PCR, and TCRdb's table has in-frame clones only and misses some. The sample holds nearly 80,000 clones, 75% to 95% seen once. The sample was CD4+ or CD8+ T cells sorted from blood, taken in a trial of the OX40 agonist ivuxolimab. These TCRs come from an adult with an advanced solid tumor such as melanoma, head and neck, liver or kidney cancer. The CDR3 runs from the conserved cysteine through the conserved F or W. A D gene is named only where the DNA matches it firmly. Some rows mark clone size as missing; the rest say once, few, many or name a class of expanded clone.

d_call	v_call	j_call	clone_size	cdr3_nt	cdr3_aa
TRBD1	TRBV29-1	TRBJ2-5	.	TGCAGCGTGAGAGGGACAGGTATATACCAAGAGACCCAGTACTTC	CSVRGTGIYQETQYF
.	TRBV9	TRBJ1-5	.	TGTGCCAGCAGCGCAAGGGACAATCAGCCCCAGCATTTT	CASSARDNQPQHF
.	TRBV28	TRBJ1-2	.	TGTGCCAGCACCTCGGGCCTCCGAAAAGGCTACACCTTC	CASTSGLRKGYTF
.	TRBV11-2	TRBJ2-3	.	TGTGCCAGCAGCTTAGTGTTTGCAGATACGCAGTATTTT	CASSLVFADTQYF
.	TRBV18	TRBJ2-5	.	TGTGCCAGCTCACCAGGGTCGGTAGGAGAGACCCAGTACTTC	CASSPGSVGETQYF
TRBD1	TRBV7-9	TRBJ2-6	.	TGTGCCAGCAGCTCCCGGTCCGGGACAGGATCCTCTGGGGCCAACGTCCTGACTTTC	CASSSRSGTGSSGANVLTF
.	TRBV21-1	TRBJ1-2	.	TGTGCCAGCAGCAAGGGACAGGGGGCGAGGGGCTACACCTTC	CASSKGQGARGYTF
TRBD1	TRBV5-4	TRBJ2-7	.	TGTGCCAGCAGCCTACAGGGGGTTCGGGGCGAGCAGTACTTC	CASSLQGVRGEQYF
.	TRBV11-2	TRBJ1-3	.	TGTGCCAGCAGCTTAACGTTTGGGGGCGGTGGAAACACCATATATTTT	CASSLTFGGGGNTIYF
.	TRBV27	TRBJ2-7	.	TGTGCCAGCAGGGAAACGGGACCTCGATACGAGCAGTACTTC	CASRETGPRYEQYF
TRBD1	TRBV7-9	TRBJ2-6	.	TGTGCCAGCAGCATCTCCCGGACAGGGGTCAGCTCTGGGGCCAACGTCCTGACTTTC	CASSISRTGVSSGANVLTF
.	TRBV18	TRBJ1-2	.	TGTGCCAGCTCACCACAGGGGTTGTGGAAGAATGGCTACACCTTC	CASSPQGLWKNGYTF
.	TRBV19	TRBJ2-6	.	TGTGCCAGTAGTATCGGACGGCCCTCTGGGGCCAACGTCCTGACTTTC	CASSIGRPSGANVLTF
.	TRBV11-1	TRBJ2-5	.	TGTGCCAGCAGCCGACAAGAGACCCAGTACTTC	CASSRQETQYF
TRBD1	TRBV6-5	TRBJ1-5	.	TGTGCCAGCAGCGCGGGACAGGGTTCCAATCAGCCCCAGCATTTT	CASSAGQGSNQPQHF
TRBD1	TRBV7-6	TRBJ2-7	.	TGTGCCAGCAGCCGGACAGGGATTTTCTACGAGCAGTACTTC	CASSRTGIFYEQYF
.	TRBV28	TRBJ2-7	.	TGTGCCAGCAGTTTGGGGTTCGGGGCCGAGCAGTACTTC	CASSLGFGAEQYF
TRBD1	TRBV4-1	TRBJ1-2	.	TGCGCCAGCAGCCGCCCCGACAGGGACAGCTATGGCTACACCTTC	CASSRPDRDSYGYTF
.	TRBV7-3	TRBJ2-5	.	TGTGCCAGCAGCCCCACACTGCAAGAGACCCAGTACTTC	CASSPTLQETQYF
TRBD2	TRBV19	TRBJ2-1	.	TGTGCCAGTACCACGACTAGCGGGGGGTGGGGCGATGAGCAGTTCTTC	CASTTTSGGWGDEQFF
.	TRBV5-1	TRBJ2-7	.	TGCGCCAGCAGCTTGGGGTTAGTTACGAGCTCCTACGAGCAGTACTTC	CASSLGLVTSSYEQYF
.	TRBV28	TRBJ2-4	.	TGTGCCAGCAGTTTATATTCTCCCGGCGGGCTCGTTGACAAAAACATTCAGTACTTC	CASSLYSPGGLVDKNIQYF
.	TRBV6-6	TRBJ1-5	.	TGTGCCAGCATCCAAGGAGGGCTGAGTCAGCCCCAGCATTTT	CASIQGGLSQPQHF
.	TRBV7-2	TRBJ1-1	.	TGTGCCAGCAGCTTAGCACGGGTAAGGGCTGAAGCTTTCTTT	CASSLARVRAEAFF
TRBD2	TRBV29-1	TRBJ2-1	.	TGCAGCGTACCCCCCGGGCGGGAGGGCTTCAATGAGCAGTTCTTC	CSVPPGREGFNEQFF
TRBD1	TRBV4-1	TRBJ1-4	.	TGCGCCAGCAACAAACAGGGGGCGACTAATGAAAAACTGTTTTTT	CASNKQGATNEKLFF
.	TRBV7-9	TRBJ1-1	.	TGTGCCAGCAGCCGGGGAGTTTCGAACACTGAAGCTTTCTTT	CASSRGVSNTEAFF
.	TRBV11-2	TRBJ2-7	.	TGTGCCAGCAGGAGACAGGTACACGAGCAGTACTTC	CASRRQVHEQYF
.	TRBV19	TRBJ1-2	.	TGTGCCAGTAGGTTGGACCAAGTGCGCTACACCTTC	CASRLDQVRYTF
.	TRBV5-1	TRBJ1-6	once	TGCGCCAGCAGCTTGGTTCTTAGGGGGTACGGTTCACCCCTCCACTTT	CASSLVLRGYGSPLHF
TRBD2	TRBV4-1	TRBJ2-1	.	TGCGCCAGCAGCCAAGAAGGGCTAGCGGGAAAGGATGAGCAGTTCTTC	CASSQEGLAGKDEQFF
.	TRBV15	TRBJ1-4	.	TGTGCCACCAGCGAGACAGGCGCTAATGAAAAACTGTTTTTT	CATSETGANEKLFF
TRBD1	TRBV27	TRBJ1-2	once	TGTGCCAGCAGTTCCGGTTTTCGGGACAGGACTCACTATGGCTACACCTTC	CASSSGFRDRTHYGYTF
.	TRBV6-5	TRBJ1-1	.	TGTGCCAGCAGTTACTCGTCGATACCTAGGAACACTGAAGCTTTCTTT	CASSYSSIPRNTEAFF
TRBD1	TRBV5-1	TRBJ1-2	.	TGCGCCAGCAGCTGGGGGACAGGGTATGGCTACACCTTC	CASSWGTGYGYTF
.	TRBV6-5	TRBJ2-3	.	TGTGCCAGCAGTTATAGGGGGGAGACAGATACGCAGTATTTT	CASSYRGETDTQYF
.	TRBV28	TRBJ1-2	.	TGTGCCTCCGTCCAGGGTTTAGACTACACCTTC	CASVQGLDYTF
.	TRBV5-1	TRBJ2-5	.	TGCGCCAGCAGCACCTACAGTGCAGAGACCCAGTACTTC	CASSTYSAETQYF
.	TRBV5-1	TRBJ2-2	.	TGCGCCAGCAGCGGCCGGACCAATCGCGGGGAGCTGTTTTTT	CASSGRTNRGELFF
TRBD2	TRBV5-1	TRBJ2-7	once	TGCGCCAGCAGGGGGACTAGCGGGAGGAGGTACTTC	CASRGTSGRRYF
TRBD2	TRBV19	TRBJ2-7	.	TGTGCCACTCCTCGCCCCCTAGCGGGGGATTCCTACGAGCAGTACTTC	CATPRPLAGDSYEQYF
TRBD1	TRBV2	TRBJ1-3	.	TGTGCCAGCAGTGCGGCAGGGGGTGGAAACACCATATATTTT	CASSAAGGGNTIYF
TRBD2	TRBV9	TRBJ2-2	.	TGTGCCAGCAGCGGCGGGAGCAGTGCCGGGGAGCTGTTTTTT	CASSGGSSAGELFF
.	TRBV7-2	TRBJ1-2	.	TGTGCCAGCAGCTTAGGAAGCCTTAACTATGGCTACACCTTC	CASSLGSLNYGYTF
.	TRBV6-6	TRBJ2-1	few	TGTGCCAGCAGTAACAATGAGCAGTTCTTC	CASSNNEQFF
.	TRBV2	TRBJ2-1	.	TGTGCCAGCAGTGTAGACAGGAATGAGCAGTTCTTC	CASSVDRNEQFF
.	TRBV7-9	TRBJ1-2	.	TGTGCCAGCAGCTTAGCCCAGGGTTACCCCCTTAGCCGCTACACCTTC	CASSLAQGYPLSRYTF
TRBD1	TRBV29-1	TRBJ1-1	.	TGCAGCGTCAAGACAGGGGTGACTGAAGCTTTCTTT	CSVKTGVTEAFF
.	TRBV7-3	TRBJ2-3	.	TGTGCCAGCAGCTCCTCCGGGGGTAGGGGCACAGATACGCAGTATTTT	CASSSSGGRGTDTQYF